Listed below are T cell receptor beta chains from one sample, sequenced in a study of cytomegalovirus exposure and HLA in healthy donors. Profiled with immunoSEQ multiplex PCR; TCRdb holds only in-frame clones, not every one. The table for this sample gives approximately 140,000 clones. The specimen was PBMCs. The receptors were gathered from a woman aged 40-49 years in good health and CMV-seronegative. CDR3s include the opening cysteine and the closing phenylalanine or tryptophan. The D gene is left open where the match is weak. Clone size is given for some rows only: seen once, a few or many times, or a class if the clone is expanded.

size	V	J	D	DNA	CDR3
-	TRBV7-9	TRBJ1-2	TRBD1	TGTGCCAGCAGCGCCGCCGGACAGGGGAACTATGGCTACACCTTC	CASSAAGQGNYGYTF
-	TRBV15	TRBJ2-1	TRBD1	TGTGCCACCAGCCATCGGACAGGAGCCTACTACAATGAGCAGTTCTTC	CATSHRTGAYYNEQFF
-	TRBV6-5	TRBJ2-5	TRBD1	TGTGCCAGCAGTCGATTTACAGGGGAGCAAGAGACCCAGTACTTC	CASSRFTGEQETQYF
-	TRBV4-1	TRBJ1-2	TRBD1	TGCGCCAGCAGCCAAGATCAAGGGAACAGGGGGACCACTAACTATGGCTACACCTTC	CASSQDQGNRGTTNYGYTF
-	TRBV10-3	TRBJ2-5	TRBD1	TGTGCCATCAGCCGGGACAGGGTTGAGACCCAGTACTTC	CAISRDRVETQYF
-	TRBV7-3	TRBJ2-2	-	TGTGCCAGCAGCAGGGAGACGAACACCGGGGAGCTGTTTTTT	CASSRETNTGELFF
-	TRBV28	TRBJ1-1	TRBD1	TGTGCCAGCACCGACAGGGACCGAACTGAAGCTTTCTTT	CASTDRDRTEAFF
-	TRBV11-3	TRBJ1-1	-	TGTGCCAGCAGCTTCAGTGAGGACACTGAAGCTTTCTTT	CASSFSEDTEAFF
medium-sized	TRBV28	TRBJ1-2	-	TGTGCCAGCATTAAGGACAGCAACTATGGCTACACCTTC	CASIKDSNYGYTF
-	TRBV10-3	TRBJ1-2	TRBD1	TGTGCCATCAGTGAAAGGGATCGAACAGGGGGCTCTGGCTACACCTTC	CAISERDRTGGSGYTF
-	TRBV19	TRBJ1-5	-	TGTGCCAGTAGTATGTCTAAGACAGCTATTAATCAGCCCCAGCATTTT	CASSMSKTAINQPQHF
-	TRBV4-2	TRBJ1-3	-	TGTGCCAGCAGCCAAGACAGGATCTCTGGAAACACCATATATTTT	CASSQDRISGNTIYF
-	TRBV20-1	TRBJ1-2	TRBD1	TGCAGTGCTCCAGGGACAGGCGGCTACACCTTC	CSAPGTGGYTF
-	TRBV6-1	TRBJ2-4	TRBD2	TGTGCCAGCAGCTCGGGGGGTCCCGCCAAAAACATTCAGTACTTC	CASSSGGPAKNIQYF
-	TRBV7-7	TRBJ1-3	-	TGTGCTAGCAGCCAGCGGTATGGAAACACCATATATTTT	CASSQRYGNTIYF
-	TRBV7-2	TRBJ1-4	TRBD1	TGTGCCAGCAGCTTAATCCGGGACAGAGGAGAAAAACTGTTTTTT	CASSLIRDRGEKLFF
-	TRBV19	TRBJ1-3	TRBD1	TGTGCCAGTAGGGGACAGCCAAACACCATATATTTT	CASRGQPNTIYF
-	TRBV5-6	TRBJ1-5	-	TGTGCCAGCAGCGCTGGGGGGGCCCAGCCCCAGCATTTT	CASSAGGAQPQHF
-	TRBV5-1	TRBJ1-2	TRBD1	TGCGCCAGCAGCACCCAGGGGACAGGGAACTATGGCTACACCTTC	CASSTQGTGNYGYTF
-	TRBV6-5	TRBJ1-4	TRBD1	TGTGCCAGCAGCCGACAGGGGGTAGGAGAAAAACTGTTTTTT	CASSRQGVGEKLFF
-	TRBV7-9	TRBJ2-2	TRBD2	TGTGCCAGCAGCTTAGGACGCGTCGGGGGGGCTGTCGGGGAGCTGTTTTTT	CASSLGRVGGAVGELFF
-	TRBV5-1	TRBJ2-6	-	TGCGCCAGCAGTCAGGGAGGAGGGGCCAACGTCCTGACTTTC	CASSQGGGANVLTF
-	TRBV5-4	TRBJ2-7	-	TGTGCCAGCAGCTTGCAGGCGACCTACGAGCAGTACTTC	CASSLQATYEQYF
-	TRBV27	TRBJ2-1	-	TGTGCCAGCAGTTGGGAGGAGGGGTATGAGCAGTTCTTC	CASSWEEGYEQFF
-	TRBV9	TRBJ2-7	TRBD2	TGTGCCAGCAGCGTAGGCGGGGGGGCGAAAGAGCAGTACTTC	CASSVGGGAKEQYF
-	TRBV14	TRBJ1-2	-	TGTGCCAGCAGCGTCGTCCAGGGGACGGGGGGCTACACCTTC	CASSVVQGTGGYTF
-	TRBV7-2	TRBJ2-2	TRBD1	TGTGCCAGCAGCTTGGACAGGGTGACCGGGGAGCTGTTTTTT	CASSLDRVTGELFF
-	TRBV29-1	TRBJ1-1	TRBD1	TGCAGCGCCTATACCACAGGGGGCGAAGCTTTCTTT	CSAYTTGGEAFF
-	TRBV6-5	TRBJ2-3	-	TGTGCCAGCAGTCAGGGGGGAGATACGCAGTATTTT	CASSQGGDTQYF
-	TRBV19	TRBJ2-7	-	TGTGCCGCCTCGACAGGTTCCTACGAGCAGTACTTC	CAASTGSYEQYF
-	TRBV21-1	TRBJ1-2	-	TGTGCCAGCAGCAAAGAGGAGGAGGCCAAGCCCTATGGCTACACCTTC	CASSKEEEAKPYGYTF
-	TRBV18	TRBJ2-1	TRBD1	TGTGCCAGCTCACCATTGCCGACAGGGAACAATGAGCAGTTCTTC	CASSPLPTGNNEQFF
-	TRBV7-3	TRBJ2-2	TRBD2	TGTGCCAGCAGCTCCCGAAACCGAGGACTAGCGGGGTACTACACCGGGGAGCTGTTTTTT	CASSSRNRGLAGYYTGELFF
-	TRBV7-3	TRBJ1-6	-	TGTGCCAGCAGCTTTCAGGGAGGGGGTAATTCACCCCTCCACTTT	CASSFQGGGNSPLHF
-	TRBV11-2	TRBJ2-6	TRBD1	TGTGCCAGCAGCTTACCGACAGGGATCTCTGGGGCCAACGTCCTGACTTTC	CASSLPTGISGANVLTF
-	TRBV10-3	TRBJ1-2	-	TGTGCCATCAGGGATGACACCTATGGCTACACCTTC	CAIRDDTYGYTF
-	TRBV9	TRBJ1-3	-	TGTGCCAGCAGCCTAAAGACAGGAGTCTCTGGAAACACCATATATTTT	CASSLKTGVSGNTIYF
-	TRBV7-9	TRBJ1-4	TRBD1	TGTGCCAGCACCCGGACAGGGGAGGACGAAAAACTGTTTTTT	CASTRTGEDEKLFF
-	TRBV7-3	TRBJ1-3	-	TGTGCCAGAAGAATACAGTTCTCTGGAAACACCATATATTTT	CARRIQFSGNTIYF
-	TRBV4-3	TRBJ2-7	-	TGCGCCAGCAGCCAAGTCCTGGGTACAGCCTACGAGCAGTACTTC	CASSQVLGTAYEQYF
-	TRBV19	TRBJ1-2	-	TGTGCCACTACCCCAGGGGACGGCTACACCTTC	CATTPGDGYTF
-	TRBV4-3	TRBJ2-3	-	TGCGCCAGCAGCCGGACGGGGACAGATACGCAGTATTTT	CASSRTGTDTQYF
-	TRBV7-2	TRBJ2-1	TRBD2	TGTGCCAGCAGCTTAGTGAATAGCGGGGGTGCGAGCTCCTACAATGAGCAGTTCTTC	CASSLVNSGGASSYNEQFF
-	TRBV5-5	TRBJ1-2	-	TGTGCCAGCAGCCACGACTTTTCCTATGGCTACACCTTC	CASSHDFSYGYTF
-	TRBV4-1	TRBJ2-2	-	TGTGCCAGCAGCCAAGGGGATCCGGGGGCCGGGGAGCTGTTTTTT	CASSQGDPGAGELFF
-	TRBV10-2	TRBJ1-2	-	TGCGCCAGCACCCGACAGGCGTCTAACTATGGCTACACCTTC	CASTRQASNYGYTF
-	TRBV7-2	TRBJ2-1	-	TGTGCCAGCAGCCCCTCAGGGGTTTATGAGCAGTTCTTC	CASSPSGVYEQFF
-	TRBV7-7	TRBJ2-7	TRBD1	TGTGCTAGCAGCTTAGACAGGGGGCAATACGAGCAGTACTTC	CASSLDRGQYEQYF
-	TRBV5-6	TRBJ1-1	-	TGTGCCAGCAGCCGGCCGGGGGGCAACACTGAAGCTTTCTTT	CASSRPGGNTEAFF